This TCR beta chain was documented in a study of blood T cells in healthy people across ages. A second PCR, run for 7 to 11 cycles, used a sample-barcoded 5' primer plus a J-beta primer mix. One entry per CDR3 protein, called by TCRdb with MiXCR from the 5' RACE reads. The sample lists 1 million or so distinct CDR3 sequences, 35% to 55% seen once, with 15% to 20% in the top ten. There were healthy Caucasian individuals from Russia, aged roughly 6 to 90, serving as donors. CDR3 length equals 14 residues. CDR1 and CDR2 from the germline V gene are MNHEY and SVGAGI. Trimming removed 5 bases from V and 2 bases from J, with 13 bases in between.

The sample taken for sequencing was blood. This chain connects TRBV6-5 to TRBJ2-7, with a possible D match to TRBD2 (6 bases). The clonotype originates from an older woman in good health. CDR3 bases: TGTGCCAGCAGTCACGCTAGCGAGGCCTACGAGCAGTACTTC. Translating it yields CASSHASEAYEQYF.